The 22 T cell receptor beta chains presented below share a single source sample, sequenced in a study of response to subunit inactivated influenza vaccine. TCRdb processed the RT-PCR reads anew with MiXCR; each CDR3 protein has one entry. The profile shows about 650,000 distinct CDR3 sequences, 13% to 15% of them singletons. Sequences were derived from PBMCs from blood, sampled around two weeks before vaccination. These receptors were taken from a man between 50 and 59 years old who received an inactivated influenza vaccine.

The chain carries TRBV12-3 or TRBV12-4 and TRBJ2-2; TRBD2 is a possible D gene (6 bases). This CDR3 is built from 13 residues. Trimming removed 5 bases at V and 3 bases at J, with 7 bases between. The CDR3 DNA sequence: TGTGCCAGCAGTCGGGACTACACCGGGGAGCTGTTTTTT. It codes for CASSRDYTGELFF.

In DNA form, the CDR3 reads TGCAGCGTTCTGGACAGCTTCACCGGGGAGCTGTTTTTT. Translated, it gives CSVLDSFTGELFF. V gene TRBV29-1 combines with J gene TRBJ2-2; D is possibly TRBD1 (6 bases). V dropped 5 bases and J dropped 4 bases, with 11 bases sitting between them. Germline assignment: CDR1 SQVTM and CDR2 ANQGSEA. CDR3 size: 13 residues.

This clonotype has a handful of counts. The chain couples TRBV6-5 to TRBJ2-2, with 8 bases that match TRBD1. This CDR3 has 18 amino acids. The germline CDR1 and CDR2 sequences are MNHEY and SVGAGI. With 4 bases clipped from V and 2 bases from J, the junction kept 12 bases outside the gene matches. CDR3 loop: CASSSTLLTGANTGELFF. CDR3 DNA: TGTGCCAGCAGTTCAACCCTACTGACAGGGGCTAACACCGGGGAGCTGTTTTTT.

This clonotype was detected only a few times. The CDR3: CSVEETGGQPQHF. Written as DNA, the CDR3 is TGCAGCGTTGAAGAGACAGGGGGTCAGCCCCAGCATTTT. The gene calls are TRBV29-1 and TRBJ1-5; TRBD1 agrees at 9 bases. The germline V gene has CDR1 SQVTM and CDR2 ANQGSEA. This CDR3 region has 13 residues. The trim removed 0 bases at V and 6 bases at J, leaving 0 bases unmatched.

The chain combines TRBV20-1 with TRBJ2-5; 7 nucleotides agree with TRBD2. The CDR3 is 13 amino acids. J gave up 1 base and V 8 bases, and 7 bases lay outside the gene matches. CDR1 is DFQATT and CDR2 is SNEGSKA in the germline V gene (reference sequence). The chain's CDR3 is CSPVAGLQETQYF. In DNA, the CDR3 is TGCAGTCCAGTAGCGGGCCTCCAAGAGACCCAGTACTTC.

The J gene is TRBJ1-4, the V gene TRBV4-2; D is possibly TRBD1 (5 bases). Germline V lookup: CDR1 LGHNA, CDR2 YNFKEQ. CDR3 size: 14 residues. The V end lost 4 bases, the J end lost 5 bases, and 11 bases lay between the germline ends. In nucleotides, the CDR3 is TGTGCCAGCAGCCCCAGGGTTTCGAATGAAAAACTGTTTTTT. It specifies CASSPRVSNEKLFF.

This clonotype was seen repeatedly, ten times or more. The CDR3 loop is CASSITSGGAETQYF. CDR3 DNA: TGTGCCAGCAGCATTACTAGCGGGGGGGCGGAGACCCAGTACTTC. This chain uses TRBV7-2 with TRBJ2-5, with 13 bases that match TRBD2. This CDR3 contains 15 residues. The V gene's germline CDR1 is SGHTA and CDR2 FQGNSA. Losses at the gene ends were 5 bases for V and 5 bases for J; bases not matched to a gene: 5.

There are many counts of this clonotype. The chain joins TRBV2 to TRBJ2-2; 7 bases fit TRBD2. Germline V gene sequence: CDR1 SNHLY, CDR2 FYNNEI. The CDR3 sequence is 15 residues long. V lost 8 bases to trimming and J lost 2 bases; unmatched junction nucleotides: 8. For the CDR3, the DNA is TGTGCCAGCCGAAAACGGGGGGAAAACACCGGGGAGCTGTTTTTT. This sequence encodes CASRKRGENTGELFF.

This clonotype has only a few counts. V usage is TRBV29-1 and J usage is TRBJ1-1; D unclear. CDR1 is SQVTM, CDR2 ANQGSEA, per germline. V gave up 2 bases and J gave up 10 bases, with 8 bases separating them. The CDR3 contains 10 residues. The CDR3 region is CSVELLGAFF. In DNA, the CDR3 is TGCAGCGTTGAACTTTTGGGAGCTTTCTTT.

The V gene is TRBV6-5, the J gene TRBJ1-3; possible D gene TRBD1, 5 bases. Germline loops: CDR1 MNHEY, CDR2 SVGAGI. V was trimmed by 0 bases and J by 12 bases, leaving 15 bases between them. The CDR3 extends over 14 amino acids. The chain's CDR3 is CASSYSVQGIGIYF. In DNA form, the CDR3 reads TGTGCCAGCAGTTACTCGGTGCAGGGAATCGGCATATATTTT.

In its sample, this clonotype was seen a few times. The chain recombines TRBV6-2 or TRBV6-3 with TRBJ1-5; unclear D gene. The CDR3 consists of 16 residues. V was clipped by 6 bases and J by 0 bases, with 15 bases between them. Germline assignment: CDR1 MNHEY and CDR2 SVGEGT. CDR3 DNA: TGTGCCAGCAGGACTCCCTCCCCCCCTAGCAATCAGCCCCAGCATTTT. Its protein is CASRTPSPPSNQPQHF.

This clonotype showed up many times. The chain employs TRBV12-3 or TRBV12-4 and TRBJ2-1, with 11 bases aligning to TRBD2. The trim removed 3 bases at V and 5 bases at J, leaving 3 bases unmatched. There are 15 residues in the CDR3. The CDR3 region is CASSLLAGGHNEQFF. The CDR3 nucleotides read TGTGCCAGCAGTTTGCTAGCGGGGGGCCACAATGAGCAGTTCTTC.

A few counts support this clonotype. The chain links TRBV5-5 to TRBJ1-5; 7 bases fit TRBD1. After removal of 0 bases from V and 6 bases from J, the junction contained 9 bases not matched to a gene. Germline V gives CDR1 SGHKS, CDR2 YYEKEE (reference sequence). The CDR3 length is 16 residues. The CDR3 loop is CASSLADRVFGQPQHF. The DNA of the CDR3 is TGTGCCAGCAGCTTGGCCGACAGGGTATTCGGTCAGCCCCAGCATTTT.

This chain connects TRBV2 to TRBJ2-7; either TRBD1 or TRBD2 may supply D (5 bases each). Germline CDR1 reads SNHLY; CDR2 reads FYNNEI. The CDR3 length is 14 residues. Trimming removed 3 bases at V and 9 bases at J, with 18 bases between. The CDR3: CASSELRTRDAQYF. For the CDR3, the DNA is TGTGCCAGCAGTGAGTTAAGGACCCGGGACGCGCAGTACTTC.

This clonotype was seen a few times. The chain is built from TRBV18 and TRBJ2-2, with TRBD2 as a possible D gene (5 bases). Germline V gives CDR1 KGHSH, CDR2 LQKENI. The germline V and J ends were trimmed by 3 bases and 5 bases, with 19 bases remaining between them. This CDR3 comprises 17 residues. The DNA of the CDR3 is TGTGCCAGCTCACCCGAATACCTAGGACTGACGACCGGGGAGCTGTTTTTT. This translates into CASSPEYLGLTTGELFF.

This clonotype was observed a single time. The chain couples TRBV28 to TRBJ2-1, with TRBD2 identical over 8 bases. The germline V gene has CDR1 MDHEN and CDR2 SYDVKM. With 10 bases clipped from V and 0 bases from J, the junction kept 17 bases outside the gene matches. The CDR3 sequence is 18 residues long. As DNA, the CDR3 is TGTGCCATGGGCCCCGGGCTCCTTAGCGGGGTCTCCTACAATGAGCAGTTCTTC. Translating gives CAMGPGLLSGVSYNEQFF.

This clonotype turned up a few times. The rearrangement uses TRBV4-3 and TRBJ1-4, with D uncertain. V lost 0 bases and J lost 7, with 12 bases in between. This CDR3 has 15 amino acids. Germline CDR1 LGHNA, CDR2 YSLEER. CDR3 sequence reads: CASSQDRGGFEKLFF. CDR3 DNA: TGCGCCAGCAGCCAAGACCGCGGAGGTTTTGAAAAACTGTTTTTT.

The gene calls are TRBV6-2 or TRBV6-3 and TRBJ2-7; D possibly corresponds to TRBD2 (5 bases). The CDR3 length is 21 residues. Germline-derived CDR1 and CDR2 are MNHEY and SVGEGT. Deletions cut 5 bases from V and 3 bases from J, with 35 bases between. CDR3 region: CASSPLSIPTPAQTIHYEQYF. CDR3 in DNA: TGTGCCAGCAGTCCTCTCTCCATCCCGACCCCGGCGCAGACTATTCACTACGAGCAGTACTTC.

The CDR3 region has the DNA TGTGCCATCAGTTCCGGGACAAAGAACACCGGGGAGCTGTTTTTT. Protein sequence: CAISSGTKNTGELFF. The rearrangement links TRBV10-3 to TRBJ2-2, with D possibly TRBD1 on 6 matching bases. Germline V gene data show CDR1 as ENHRY and CDR2 as SYGVKD. The V and J ends lost 5 bases and 1 base respectively, with 11 bases between them. The length of the CDR3 is 15 residues.

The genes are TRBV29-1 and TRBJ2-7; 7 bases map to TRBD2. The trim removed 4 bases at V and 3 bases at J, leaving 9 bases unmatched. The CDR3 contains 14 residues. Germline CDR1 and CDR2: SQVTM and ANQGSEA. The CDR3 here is CSVALAATNYEQYF. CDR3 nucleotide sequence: TGCAGCGTTGCTCTAGCGGCTACAAACTACGAGCAGTACTTC.

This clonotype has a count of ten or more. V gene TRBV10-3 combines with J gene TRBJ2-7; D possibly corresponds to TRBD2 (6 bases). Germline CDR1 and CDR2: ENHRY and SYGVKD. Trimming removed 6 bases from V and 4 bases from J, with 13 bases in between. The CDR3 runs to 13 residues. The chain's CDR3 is CAIRGGDYYEQYF. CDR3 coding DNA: TGTGCCATCAGGGGGGGAGACTATTACGAGCAGTACTTC.

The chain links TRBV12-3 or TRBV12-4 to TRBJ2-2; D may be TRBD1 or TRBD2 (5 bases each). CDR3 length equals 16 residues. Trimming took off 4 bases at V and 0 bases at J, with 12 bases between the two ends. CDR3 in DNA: TGTGCCAGCAGTTATCCGGGGCCACCGAACACCGGGGAGCTGTTTTTT. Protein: CASSYPGPPNTGELFF.